This T cell receptor (beta chain) was observed in a study of blood T cells in healthy people across ages. The CDR3 spans 13 residues. V was shortened by 10 bases and J by 10 bases, with 20 bases between the two germline ends. CDR1 is MNHEY and CDR2 is SVGAGI in the germline V gene. This clonotype was seen more than once but under ten times. A much larger clone differs by one base, so this may be a read error. The authors ran a second PCR of about 6 to 12 cycles using a sample-barcoded 5' primer and a J-beta primer mix. Each TCR beta cDNA got a 12-nucleotide random molecular identifier. MiXCR was run by TCRdb on the 5' RACE reads, yielding one entry per CDR3 protein. The sample yields 1.5 million to 2 million distinct CDR3 sequences, roughly 30% seen once.

Sequencing was done on a sample of blood. The clonotype comes from a woman aged 25 to 39 in good health. The chain joins TRBV6-5 to TRBJ2-1; D may be TRBD2 (6 bases). CDR3 in DNA: TGTGCCACCGTTGACGGGAGCTCCTACGAGCAGTTCTTC. Protein: CATVDGSSYEQFF.